A selection of T cell receptor beta chains follows, all from one sample in a study of shared T cell receptors in the human thymus. Measured with immunoSEQ multiplex PCR; TCRdb has only the in-frame clones, and not every one. The sample yields over 450,000 clones, about four fifths seen once. The data also belong to a second study, concerning human thymus T cells.

The specimen sequenced was thymocytes. All receptors derive from a boy under two years old with a congenital heart defect. Each CDR3 is given with its conserved first and last residue. The D gene is left open where the match is weak. Expanded clones are given a class, and other clones once, few, many or no size at all.

D: -; size: -; V: TRBV9; J: TRBJ2-2; CDR3: CASSPGTGSTGELFF; DNA: TGTGCCAGCAGCCCGGGGACCGGGAGCACCGGGGAGCTGTTTTTT
D: TRBD2; size: -; V: TRBV18; J: TRBJ2-1; CDR3: CASQELAGAYNEQFF; DNA: TGTGCCAGTCAAGAACTAGCGGGAGCATACAATGAGCAGTTCTTC
D: TRBD1; size: -; V: TRBV28; J: TRBJ2-7; CDR3: CASSRTGSYEQYF; DNA: TGTGCCAGCAGTAGGACAGGGAGCTACGAGCAGTACTTC
D: TRBD2; size: -; V: TRBV7-9; J: TRBJ2-1; CDR3: CASSLDLAGEGNEQFF; DNA: TGTGCCAGCAGCTTAGACCTAGCGGGAGAAGGCAATGAGCAGTTCTTC
D: -; size: -; V: TRBV4-1; J: TRBJ2-3; CDR3: CASSQGSRTIADTQYF; DNA: TGCGCCAGCAGCCAAGGCAGTAGGACTATCGCAGATACGCAGTATTTT
D: TRBD1; size: -; V: TRBV6-6; J: TRBJ1-2; CDR3: CASSYSGQHNYGYTF; DNA: TGTGCCAGCAGTTACTCGGGACAGCATAACTATGGCTACACCTTC
D: TRBD2; size: -; V: TRBV5-4; J: TRBJ2-3; CDR3: CASSSTGLAGRTDTQYF; DNA: TGTGCCAGCAGCTCTACGGGACTAGCGGGACGCACAGATACGCAGTATTTT
D: TRBD2; size: -; V: TRBV25-1; J: TRBJ2-1; CDR3: CASSENPPLAGLGNEQFF; DNA: TGTGCCAGCAGCGAAAACCCCCCTCTAGCGGGGCTAGGGAATGAGCAGTTCTTC
D: -; size: once; V: TRBV6-5; J: TRBJ1-5; CDR3: CASSYSRPGGNQPQHF; DNA: TGTGCCAGCAGTTACTCGAGGCCGGGGGGCAATCAGCCCCAGCATTTT
D: -; size: -; V: TRBV25-1; J: TRBJ2-2; CDR3: CASSNHKGPEGAGELFF; DNA: TGTGCCAGCAGTAACCATAAGGGGCCCGAAGGCGCCGGGGAGCTGTTTTTT
D: -; size: -; V: TRBV10-3; J: TRBJ2-7; CDR3: CAISECVKDSYYEQYF; DNA: TGTGCCATCAGTGAGTGCGTGAAGGACAGCTACTACGAGCAGTACTTC
D: -; size: -; V: TRBV7-8; J: TRBJ2-3; CDR3: CASSLGLMKQYF; DNA: TGTGCCAGCAGCTTAGGGCTGATGAAGCAGTATTTT
D: -; size: -; V: TRBV28; J: TRBJ1-5; CDR3: CASSLERQGSNQPQHF; DNA: TGTGCCAGCAGTTTGGAGAGGCAGGGGAGTAATCAGCCCCAGCATTTT
D: TRBD2; size: -; V: TRBV7-9; J: TRBJ2-3; CDR3: CASSLGGRGDTQYF; DNA: TGTGCCAGCAGCTTGGGCGGGAGAGGAGATACGCAGTATTTT
D: -; size: -; V: TRBV4-3; J: TRBJ2-7; CDR3: CASSQAPGGPFPSSYEQYF; DNA: TGCGCCAGCAGCCAAGCCCCGGGCGGGCCCTTTCCCAGCTCCTACGAGCAGTACTTC
D: TRBD2; size: -; V: TRBV9; J: TRBJ2-7; CDR3: CASSARGLAEPYEQYF; DNA: TGTGCCAGCAGCGCGAGGGGACTAGCGGAGCCCTACGAGCAGTACTTC
D: -; size: -; V: TRBV27; J: TRBJ1-1; CDR3: CASSLSGLGAGANTEAFF; DNA: TGTGCCAGCAGTTTATCGGGGTTGGGGGCAGGGGCGAACACTGAAGCTTTCTTT
D: TRBD2; size: -; V: TRBV5-1; J: TRBJ2-3; CDR3: CASSLDASGRNPDTQYF; DNA: TGCGCCAGCAGCTTGGACGCTAGCGGGAGAAATCCAGATACGCAGTATTTT